This T cell receptor beta chain stems from a study of T cell responses to AZD1222 COVID-19 vaccine. Notes on the study in general: The study identified only six AZD1222 recipients as seropositive at baseline. Females outnumbered males among donors, who were mostly white British; clonal diversity was possibly underestimated. Per reports, nearly half of all spike-specific TCRs target regions that are unmutated in variants.

The V end lost 0 bases, the J end lost 6 bases, and 11 bases lay between the germline ends. This CDR3 is built from 14 residues. CDR1 and CDR2 from the germline V gene are MNHNY and SVGAGI (reference sequence). As to this clone: What it binds is not known.

Here immunoSEQ multiplex PCR was the method, and the copy in TCRdb shows in-frame clones only, minus some. The sample yields about 68,000 clones, around nine tenths seen once. Sample: peripheral blood, taken on day 0 of AZD1222 vaccination. The sequence was collected from an adult in good health. The gene calls are TRBV6-6 and TRBJ1-2; D is undetermined. The CDR3 bases are TGTGCCAGCAGTTACTCAGGGTCCCGGAATGGCTACACCTTC. The encoded protein is CASSYSGSRNGYTF.